Presented here are 12 T cell receptor beta chains from one specimen sequenced in a study of PD-1 blockade in classical Hodgkin lymphoma. This table comes from immunoSEQ multiplex PCR, and its TCRdb copy is limited to in-frame clones, with some not included. The sample shows about 21,000 clones, 70% to 80% of them seen only once. Documented time point: cycle 4 day 1 (C4D1), after less than 7 weeks of nivolumab. Following autologous stem cell transplantation, relapse occurred in every patient, and exposure to brentuximab vedotin varied. Material: peripheral blood mononuclear cells (PBMCs), obtained before the fourth cycle of nivolumab. These receptors originate from a human donor with classical Hodgkin lymphoma.

This clone showed up just a few times. The chain has TRBV7-9 and TRBJ1-1; D uncertain. Looked up from germline, CDR1 is SEHNR and CDR2 is FQNEAQ (reference sequence). The CDR3 runs 14 residues. The ends were cut back, 5 bases at V and 1 base at J, with 11 bases in the middle. The CDR3 loop is CASSPPLWNTEAFF. CDR3 sequence (DNA): TGTGCCAGCAGCCCCCCTCTATGGAACACTGAAGCTTTCTTT.

This clone is medium-sized (0.01 to 0.1%) by share. The J gene is TRBJ2-4, the V gene TRBV7-9, with 9 bases lining up with TRBD1. The CDR3 covers 16 residues. From germline, CDR1 is SEHNR and CDR2 FQNEAQ (reference sequence). V shed 5 bases, J shed 3 bases, and the junction held 8 bases outside the gene matches. This chain's CDR3 is CASSTAGQGNKNIQYF. The CDR3 nucleotides are TGTGCCAGCAGCACGGCGGGACAGGGAAACAAAAACATTCAGTACTTC.

The chain employs TRBV6-5 and TRBJ1-5; perhaps TRBD1 as D (5 bases). V was pared by 2 bases and J by 6 bases, with 8 bases between. The CDR3 has 13 amino acids. Germline CDR1 and CDR2: MNHEY and SVGAGI. CDR3 region: CASSYRGGQPQHF. DNA for the CDR3: TGTGCCAGCAGTTACAGGGGAGGTCAGCCCCAGCATTTT.

The chain has TRBV15 and TRBJ2-6, with D possibly TRBD2 on 6 matching bases. Germline assignment: CDR1 LNHNV and CDR2 YYDKDF (reference sequence). Trimming removed 5 bases from V and 2 bases from J, with 10 bases in between. The CDR3 extends over 15 amino acids. In DNA, the CDR3 is TGTGCCACCAGCCCCCGCGGGGCTGGGGCCAACGTCCTGACTTTC. Its protein is CATSPRGAGANVLTF.

V and J are TRBV28 and TRBJ2-5; D is uncertain. Trimming cost V 3 bases and J 3 bases, with 11 bases left between them. The CDR3 contains 14 residues. Germline V CDR1 and CDR2: MDHEN, SYDVKM. The CDR3 spells CASSFAPREETQYF. Here the CDR3 DNA reads TGTGCCAGCAGTTTCGCACCAAGGGAAGAGACCCAGTACTTC.

J is TRBJ2-3 and V is TRBV5-1; TRBD1 aligns across 11 bases. V dropped 4 bases and J dropped 4; count of bases not matched to a gene: 14. Germline V gene data show CDR1 as SGHRS and CDR2 as YFSETQ. The CDR3 spans 18 residues. CDR3 sequence reads: CASSTRDRGRLVADTQYF. For the CDR3, the DNA is TGCGCCAGCAGCACCCGGGACAGGGGGAGATTAGTGGCAGATACGCAGTATTTT. Full variable domain (missing parts from reference TRBV5-1 and TRBJ2-3): KAGVTQTPRYLIKTRGQQVTLSCSPISGHRSVSWYQQTPGQGLQFLFEYFSETQRNKGNFPGRFSGRQFSNSRSEMNVSTLELGDSALYLCASSTRDRGRLVADTQYFGPGTRLTVL.

Details on this clone: This same CDR3 is encoded by further DNA sequences in the sample. CDR3: CASSSNTGELFF. CDR3 coding DNA: TGTGCCAGCAGCTCCAACACCGGGGAGCTGTTTTTT. The chain employs TRBV11-2 and TRBJ2-2; no definite D call. V was shortened by 4 bases and J by 2 bases, with 2 bases between the two germline ends. Germline-derived CDR1 and CDR2 are SGHAT and FQNNGV. CDR3 size: 12 residues.

V usage is TRBV9 and J usage is TRBJ2-1, with 9 bases fitting TRBD1. This CDR3 has 16 amino acids. V lost 5 bases, J lost 8 bases, and 14 bases stayed unmatched. Germline CDR1 reads SGDLS; CDR2 reads YYNGEE. CDR3 residues: CASSADPGQGSDEQFF. In nucleotides, the CDR3 is TGTGCCAGCAGTGCAGATCCGGGACAGGGAAGCGATGAGCAGTTCTTC.

The chain joins TRBV6-5 to TRBJ2-1; D is undetermined. V gave up 5 bases and J gave up 10 bases, with 6 bases separating them. The CDR3 is 10 amino acids. Germline assignment: CDR1 MNHEY and CDR2 SVGAGI. The chain's CDR3 is CASSRLEQFF. The CDR3 bases are TGTGCCAGCAGTCGGTTGGAGCAGTTCTTC.

This rearrangement joins TRBV4-1 to TRBJ1-3, with 7 bases aligning to TRBD1. The V and J ends lost 1 base and 4 bases, in that order; junction bases with no gene match: 7. Germline-derived CDR1 and CDR2 are MGHRA and YSYEKL. CDR3 length: 16 residues. The CDR3 bases are TGCGCCAGCAGCCAAGGAAGGGGGCGCGAAGGAAACACCATATATTTT. Translating gives CASSQGRGREGNTIYF.

The chain combines TRBV5-3 with TRBJ1-5; 8 nucleotides align to TRBD1. TRBV5-3 is an ORF for which the function is uncertain. Germline trimming cut 8 bases from V and 2 bases from J; bases unmatched to any gene: 6. The CDR3 totals 14 residues. For the CDR3, the DNA is TGTGCCAGCAGCCTGACAGGGGGCAATCAGCCCCAGCATTTT. Protein product: CASSLTGGNQPQHF.

The gene calls are TRBV5-1 and TRBJ1-1, with 10 bases matching TRBD1. Losses at the gene ends were 0 bases for V and 5 bases for J; bases not matched to a gene: 13. The CDR3 sequence is 18 residues long. In germline, CDR1 is SGHRS, CDR2 YFSETQ. For the CDR3, the DNA is TGCGCCAGCAGCTTGGGGGACAGGGGCTTCGTAGCAGGGACTGAAGCTTTCTTT. Amino acids: CASSLGDRGFVAGTEAFF.